Below are 20 T cell receptor beta chains sequenced from a single sample in a study of blood T cell repertoires in COVID-19. This table comes from immunoSEQ multiplex PCR, and its TCRdb copy is limited to in-frame clones, with some not included. The table has some 240,000 clones, roughly 84% seen once. Sequencing used peripheral blood. The receptors were gathered from a woman aged 40 to 49 who had recovered from COVID-19.

The chain carries TRBV6-5 and TRBJ2-5; 9 nucleotides line up with TRBD2. Germline trimming cut 7 bases from V and 5 bases from J; bases unmatched to any gene: 5. There are 13 residues in the CDR3. Germline V gene data show CDR1 as MNHEY and CDR2 as SVGAGI. This chain's CDR3 is CASMAGGYETQYF. For the CDR3, the DNA is TGTGCCAGCATGGCGGGGGGGTATGAGACCCAGTACTTC.

This chain connects TRBV10-3 to TRBJ1-2; D unclear. The CDR3 length is 15 residues. V was clipped by 7 bases and J by 2 bases, with 17 bases between them. Germline V gene sequence: CDR1 ENHRY, CDR2 SYGVKD. The CDR3 region is CAITDTDPANYGYTF. The CDR3 DNA reads as TGTGCCATCACCGACACCGACCCCGCCAACTATGGCTACACCTTC.

The CDR3 protein is CASSPPAQATFYGYTF. CDR3 nucleotide sequence: TGTGCCAGCTCACCACCGGCACAGGCAACCTTCTATGGCTACACCTTC. The V call is TRBV18, the J call TRBJ1-2; a weak D match, TRBD1 (5 bases). This CDR3 is 16 amino acids long. V was clipped by 0 bases and J by 4 bases, with 15 bases between them. Germline CDR1 KGHSH, CDR2 LQKENI.

The CDR3 loop is CARAIYGTRHDGYTF. Here the CDR3 DNA reads TGTGCTAGGGCGATCTACGGGACACGACACGACGGCTACACCTTC. This chain uses TRBV12-5 with TRBJ1-2; tentatively, D is TRBD1 (6 bases). The CDR3 covers 15 residues. Deletions cut 9 bases from V and 8 bases from J, with 25 bases between. CDR1 is LGHNT and CDR2 is FRNRAP in the germline V gene.

The chain has TRBV11-2 and TRBJ1-1; TRBD1 might be the D (6 bases). V was clipped by 4 bases and J by 0 bases, with 9 bases between them. The CDR3 sequence is 14 residues long. Germline V gene lookup returns CDR1 SGHAT and CDR2 FQNNGV. The CDR3 DNA reads as TGTGCCAGCAGCTCAGGGGAAATGAACACTGAAGCTTTCTTT. It is translated as CASSSGEMNTEAFF.

This clone was counted a few times. This chain joins TRBV12-3 or TRBV12-4 and TRBJ1-1; D unclear. Trimming pared 10 bases from V and 1 base from J, leaving 10 bases between. The CDR3 sequence is 12 residues long. CDR3 bases: TGTGCCACCAAGGGAGCGAACACTGAAGCTTTCTTT. This gives the protein CATKGANTEAFF.

The chain employs TRBV30 and TRBJ2-3, with 7 positions matching TRBD1. CDR1 is GTSNPN, CDR2 SVGIG, per germline (reference sequence). The trim removed 5 bases at V and 0 bases at J, leaving 8 bases unmatched. The CDR3 is 15 amino acids. The CDR3, as DNA: TGTGCCTGGGGCCCCGGGACAGCTAGCACAGATACGCAGTATTTT. Translation: CAWGPGTASTDTQYF.

V gene TRBV11-3 combines with J gene TRBJ1-1; TRBD1 is a possible D gene (6 bases). The CDR3 consists of 15 residues. In germline, CDR1 is SGHNT, CDR2 YENEEA. Between the trimmed V and J ends, which lost 5 bases and 3 bases, there was a span of 16 bases. CDR3 nucleotide sequence: TGTGCCAGCAGCCCCAGTAGGCCAGGGGACACTGAAGCTTTCTTT. Translation gives CASSPSRPGDTEAFF.

This clone was found once. This chain connects TRBV5-1 to TRBJ2-3, with D possibly matching TRBD2 (7 bases). V dropped 1 base and J dropped 2 bases, with 17 bases sitting between them. CDR3 length: 17 residues. Germline loops: CDR1 SGHRS, CDR2 YFSETQ. The chain's CDR3 is CASSLRFGGPSTDTQYF. CDR3 nucleotide sequence: TGCGCCAGCAGCTTGAGGTTCGGGGGGCCATCCACAGATACGCAGTATTTT.

The J gene is TRBJ2-3, the V gene TRBV28; 8 positions agree with TRBD1. The V gene's germline CDR1 is MDHEN and CDR2 SYDVKM. CDR3 length: 15 residues. V was pared by 2 bases and J by 0 bases, with 1 base of the junction left unmatched. CDR3 sequence: CASSLRQGSTDTQYF. In DNA form, the CDR3 reads TGTGCCAGCAGTTTACGACAGGGGAGCACAGATACGCAGTATTTT. Full variable domain (missing parts from reference TRBV28 and TRBJ2-3): DVKVTQSSRYLVKRTGEKVFLECVQDMDHENMFWYRQDPGLGLRLIYFSYDVKMKEKGDIPEGYSVSREKKERFSLILESASTNQTSMYLCASSLRQGSTDTQYFGPGTRLTVL.

This chain's CDR3 is CASSPWTGGGYGYTF. Written as DNA, the CDR3 is TGTGCCAGCAGCCCTTGGACAGGGGGCGGCTATGGCTACACCTTC. The chain carries TRBV5-4 and TRBJ1-2, with 11 bases matching TRBD1. Germline CDR1 reads SGHNT; CDR2 reads YYREEE (reference sequence). The CDR3 is 15 residues long. V was clipped by 4 bases and J by 4 bases; unmatched bases: 6.

The chain is built from TRBV5-1 and TRBJ1-2; maybe TRBD1 (6 bases). V lost 7 bases and J 8 bases, leaving 15 bases between the germline ends. Germline V lookup: CDR1 SGHRS, CDR2 YFSETQ. The CDR3 spans 12 residues. CDR3 region: CASYDGGAGYTF. The CDR3 nucleotides read TGCGCCAGCTACGACGGGGGGGCCGGCTACACCTTC.

The CDR3 DNA reads TGTGCCAGCAGCCCCCTTGAGGGCCTTAATTCACCCCTCCACTTT. Amino acid sequence: CASSPLEGLNSPLHF. The chain joins TRBV7-6 to TRBJ1-6; D gene ambiguous. V gave up 5 bases and J gave up 6 bases, with 14 bases separating them. Germline-derived CDR1 and CDR2 are SGHVS and FNYEAQ. CDR3 length equals 15 residues.

The rearrangement links TRBV5-1 to TRBJ1-2; no definite D call. V lost 0 bases, J lost 5 bases, and 20 bases lay in between. The CDR3 runs to 17 residues. Germline CDR1 reads SGHRS; CDR2 reads YFSETQ. The CDR3 is CASSLVAGPDAGYGYTF. DNA of the CDR3: TGCGCCAGCAGCTTGGTAGCAGGTCCCGATGCGGGGTATGGCTACACCTTC.

This chain joins TRBV7-3 and TRBJ2-1; a weak D match, TRBD1 (5 bases). Per the germline V gene, CDR1 is SGHTA and CDR2 is FQGTGA. V gave up 5 bases and J gave up 0 bases, with 14 bases separating them. CDR3 size: 16 residues. The CDR3 sequence is CASSPSGHGSYNEQFF. Written as DNA, the CDR3 is TGTGCCAGCAGCCCCTCAGGGCACGGCTCCTACAATGAGCAGTTCTTC.

V usage is TRBV14 and J usage is TRBJ1-1, with D uncertain. In germline, CDR1 is SGHDN, CDR2 FVKESK. The CDR3 loop spans 16 amino acids. With 0 bases removed from V and 0 bases from J, the gap between germline ends came to 11 bases. CDR3 nucleotide sequence: TGTGCCAGCAGCCAAGATCACAACAGCATGAACACTGAAGCTTTCTTT. It yields the protein CASSQDHNSMNTEAFF.

This CDR3 is CASSQDQAYEQYF. The CDR3 region has the DNA TGCGCCAGCAGCCAAGATCAGGCCTACGAGCAGTACTTC. This rearrangement joins TRBV4-3 to TRBJ2-7; D gene ambiguous. In germline, CDR1 is LGHNA, CDR2 YSLEER. This CDR3 spans 13 amino acids. Trimming took 0 bases from V and 2 from J, leaving 5 bases between them.

The J gene is TRBJ1-3, the V gene TRBV7-2; D might be TRBD1 (6 bases). V was trimmed by 5 bases and J by 2 bases, leaving 10 bases between them. The CDR3 loop spans 14 amino acids. The germline V gene encodes CDR1 SGHTA and CDR2 FQGNSA. The CDR3 DNA follows: TGTGCCAGCAGCCCCGGACAGACTGGAAACACCATATATTTT. It codes for CASSPGQTGNTIYF.

J is TRBJ2-5 and V is TRBV27; 8 bases line up with TRBD1. The trim removed 4 bases at V and 5 bases at J, leaving 3 bases unmatched. The V gene's germline CDR1 is MNHEY and CDR2 SMNVEV (reference sequence). The CDR3 length is 13 residues. In nucleotides, the CDR3 is TGTGCCAGCAGTTGGACAGGGTCGGAGACCCAGTACTTC. It yields the protein CASSWTGSETQYF.

In DNA form, the CDR3 reads TGTGCCACCAGTGCCGCGACAGGGAGCACAGATACGCAGTATTTT. Translation: CATSAATGSTDTQYF. The rearrangement uses TRBV24-1 and TRBJ2-3; TRBD1 aligns across 7 bases. The CDR3 sequence is 15 residues long. The trim removed 5 bases at V and 0 bases at J, leaving 4 bases unmatched. Germline V gene sequence: CDR1 KGHDR, CDR2 SFDVKD.